This T cell receptor (beta chain) was observed in a study of early T cells in non-severe SARS-CoV-2 infection. Turning to the study itself: Sequenced bulk RNA came from whole blood that was unsorted, and chains were unpaired.

The germline CDR1 and CDR2 sequences are SGHRS and YFSETQ. The J segment lost 4 bases and the V segment lost 4 bases, leaving 8 bases of the junction unmatched. The CDR3 totals 15 residues. The TCR library protocol was used to attach unique molecular identifiers. These identifiers were attached to individual cDNA molecules. MiXCR, run by TCRdb on the 5' RACE reads, gives a single entry per CDR3 protein. The sample has around 57,000 distinct CDR3 sequences, approximately 6.2% seen once. This clonotype was seen at least ten times. The antigen is not known. Findings of the study overall: In VDJdb matching, anti-spike CD8 responses were favored while private and CD4 specificities went missing.

The chain joins TRBV5-1 to TRBJ2-3, with 8 bases fitting TRBD1. Sequenced: whole blood. The receptor's source is an adult who was a healthcare worker with PCR-confirmed SARS-CoV-2 infection or an uninfected control (not recorded which). For the CDR3, the DNA is TGCGCCAGCAGCCTAGGACAGGGTCATGCAGATACGCAGTATTTT. Translated, it gives CASSLGQGHADTQYF.